This entry features one TCR beta chain sequence. What it binds is not known. This specimen comes from a study of identical twins. General observations from the study: Analyses of zero insertions could, in part, be confounded by invariant MAIT and iNKT cells. Out-of-frame beta sequences exhibited a weaker degree of excess twin sharing. Donors were not followed over many years; analysis was cross-sectional.

Between the trimmed V and J ends, which lost 5 bases and 4 bases, there was a span of 17 bases. CDR1 and CDR2 from the germline V gene are SGHNT and YENEEA. This CDR3 has 15 residues. The authors used template switching to add a universal primer site and gave cDNA unique molecular identifiers. TCRdb called the 5' RACE reads again in MiXCR, with one record for every CDR3 protein. The table has fewer than 250,000 distinct CDR3 sequences, approximately 9% seen once. The rearrangement links TRBV11-3 to TRBJ1-1; a weak D match, TRBD1 (6 bases). This TCR was recovered from a woman between 18 and 30 years old in good health. Sequenced sample: memory (CD45RO+) T cells sorted from blood. The CDR3 region is CASSAQGIVSTEAFF. Here the CDR3 DNA reads TGTGCCAGCAGCGCCCAGGGGATCGTTAGCACTGAAGCTTTCTTT. The variable domain in full, with the rest retrieved from reference TRBV11-3 and TRBJ1-1, is EAGVVQSPRYKIIEKKQPVAFWCNPISGHNTLYWYLQNLGQGPELLIRYENEEAVDDSQLPKDRFSAERLKGVDSTLKIQPAELGDSAVYLCASSAQGIVSTEAFFGQGTRLTVV.